Listed below are T cell receptor beta chains from one sample, sequenced in a study of cytomegalovirus exposure and HLA in healthy donors. Libraries were prepared by immunoSEQ multiplex PCR; TCRdb keeps only in-frame clonotypes and omits some of them. The sample carries some 120,000 clones, approximately 70% recorded once. Sequences were obtained from PBMCs. The receptors were gathered from a woman in her twenties or thirties in good health and CMV-seronegative. CDR3s include the opening cysteine and the closing phenylalanine or tryptophan. Each record gives: D gene, clone size, J gene, V gene, CDR3 DNA, CDR3 protein. A D gene is named only where the DNA matches it firmly. A row's size may be missing; if present it is once, few, many or a size class.

D gene: TRBD2; clone size: NA; J gene: TRBJ2-7; V gene: TRBV4-3; CDR3 DNA: TGCGCCAGCAGCCCTCTGCTCACTAGCGGGGGTTTGTACGAGCAGTACTTC; CDR3 protein: CASSPLLTSGGLYEQYF
D gene: NA; clone size: NA; J gene: TRBJ2-7; V gene: TRBV29-1; CDR3 DNA: TGCAGCGTTGGGCTCGACACCGGTGCGAACGAGCAGTACTTC; CDR3 protein: CSVGLDTGANEQYF
D gene: NA; clone size: NA; J gene: TRBJ1-2; V gene: TRBV30; CDR3 DNA: TGTGCCTGGAGTGTACTGGGGGCGAATGGCTACACCTTC; CDR3 protein: CAWSVLGANGYTF
D gene: TRBD2; clone size: NA; J gene: TRBJ2-3; V gene: TRBV29-1; CDR3 DNA: TGCAGCTCTGCCGGGACTAGCGGGTTGGGTACGCAGTATTTT; CDR3 protein: CSSAGTSGLGTQYF
D gene: TRBD1; clone size: NA; J gene: TRBJ1-1; V gene: TRBV16; CDR3 DNA: TGTGCCAGCAGCCAGGGCAGACAGGGGAACACTGAAGCTTTCTTT; CDR3 protein: CASSQGRQGNTEAFF
D gene: TRBD1; clone size: NA; J gene: TRBJ1-2; V gene: TRBV7-2; CDR3 DNA: TGTGCCAGCAGCTTAACCGGGTCAGGGGGCGGTGGCTACACCTTC; CDR3 protein: CASSLTGSGGGGYTF
D gene: NA; clone size: NA; J gene: TRBJ1-2; V gene: TRBV4-3; CDR3 DNA: TGCGCCAGCAGCCAAGATCTTAATTCCGGGGGCTATGGCTACACCTTC; CDR3 protein: CASSQDLNSGGYGYTF
D gene: TRBD2; clone size: NA; J gene: TRBJ2-3; V gene: TRBV4-1; CDR3 DNA: TGCGCCAGCAGCGGGAGCGGGGGGACGGATACGCAGTATTTT; CDR3 protein: CASSGSGGTDTQYF
D gene: NA; clone size: once; J gene: TRBJ1-5; V gene: TRBV28; CDR3 DNA: TGTGCCAGCAGGACAGGCTATAGCAATCAGCCCCAGCATTTT; CDR3 protein: CASRTGYSNQPQHF
D gene: NA; clone size: NA; J gene: TRBJ1-2; V gene: TRBV2; CDR3 DNA: TGTGCCAGCAGTGACGCTAACTATGGCTACACCTTC; CDR3 protein: CASSDANYGYTF
D gene: NA; clone size: NA; J gene: TRBJ2-4; V gene: TRBV27; CDR3 DNA: TGTGCCAGCAGAACCCTTGGGGCAGCCAAAAACATTCAGTACTTC; CDR3 protein: CASRTLGAAKNIQYF
D gene: NA; clone size: NA; J gene: TRBJ2-1; V gene: TRBV27; CDR3 DNA: TGTGCCAGCAGTTTACACTCCTCCTGGAATGAGCAGTTCTTC; CDR3 protein: CASSLHSSWNEQFF
D gene: TRBD1; clone size: once; J gene: TRBJ1-1; V gene: TRBV5-5; CDR3 DNA: TGTGCCAGCAGCTTCCCGACAGGGCCTGAAGCTTTCTTT; CDR3 protein: CASSFPTGPEAFF
D gene: NA; clone size: NA; J gene: TRBJ1-2; V gene: TRBV30; CDR3 DNA: TGTGCCTGGAGTGTACAGCACTATGGCTACACCTTC; CDR3 protein: CAWSVQHYGYTF
D gene: NA; clone size: NA; J gene: TRBJ1-5; V gene: TRBV2; CDR3 DNA: TGTGCCAGCAGTGAAAGGGAAGGGGTTGGATGGCCCCAGCATTTT; CDR3 protein: CASSEREGVGWPQHF
D gene: TRBD1; clone size: NA; J gene: TRBJ2-7; V gene: TRBV12-5; CDR3 DNA: TGTGCTAGTGGTCAGGGGGCAGGCGAGCAGTACTTC; CDR3 protein: CASGQGAGEQYF
D gene: NA; clone size: few; J gene: TRBJ1-1; V gene: TRBV28; CDR3 DNA: TGTGCCAGCATCATTCTCTCAAAATTCGGGACACCCCAAGCTTTCTTT; CDR3 protein: CASIILSKFGTPQAFF
D gene: NA; clone size: NA; J gene: TRBJ1-1; V gene: TRBV6-1; CDR3 DNA: TGTGCCAGCAGTTCCCCAGGGAAGAACACTGAAGCTTTCTTT; CDR3 protein: CASSSPGKNTEAFF
D gene: NA; clone size: NA; J gene: TRBJ2-2; V gene: TRBV27; CDR3 DNA: TGTGCCACCTCTTCCCCAGTGGCGAACACCGGGGAGCTGTTTTTT; CDR3 protein: CATSSPVANTGELFF
D gene: NA; clone size: NA; J gene: TRBJ2-1; V gene: TRBV7-9; CDR3 DNA: TGTGCCAGCAGCTCGCCTCCTGAATCTACCTACAATGAGCAGTTCTTC; CDR3 protein: CASSSPPESTYNEQFF
D gene: TRBD1; clone size: NA; J gene: TRBJ1-1; V gene: TRBV6-1; CDR3 DNA: TGTGCCAGCAGTGAAACGACAGGGCAGAACACTGAAGCTTTCTTT; CDR3 protein: CASSETTGQNTEAFF
D gene: NA; clone size: NA; J gene: TRBJ1-3; V gene: TRBV30; CDR3 DNA: TGTGCCTGGAGTGTTGGAGGCTTTACCTCTGGAAACACCATATATTTT; CDR3 protein: CAWSVGGFTSGNTIYF
D gene: NA; clone size: NA; J gene: TRBJ1-1; V gene: TRBV5-1; CDR3 DNA: TGCGCCAGCGCCTTGGTGCCCGGGGGGACTGAAGCTTTCTTT; CDR3 protein: CASALVPGGTEAFF
D gene: TRBD1; clone size: few; J gene: TRBJ1-3; V gene: TRBV4-2; CDR3 DNA: TGTGCCAGCAGCCGAGACAGGGGAAAGGTTATGGGAAACACCATATATTTT; CDR3 protein: CASSRDRGKVMGNTIYF
D gene: NA; clone size: NA; J gene: TRBJ1-1; V gene: TRBV2; CDR3 DNA: TGTGCCAGCAGTCCCAACAGCTTGTTCAACACTGAAGCTTTCTTT; CDR3 protein: CASSPNSLFNTEAFF
D gene: NA; clone size: once; J gene: TRBJ1-4; V gene: TRBV7-6; CDR3 DNA: TGTGCCAGCAGCTTAGGCGGAGGGTATCCAACTAATGAAAAACTGTTTTTT; CDR3 protein: CASSLGGGYPTNEKLFF
D gene: TRBD2; clone size: NA; J gene: TRBJ2-5; V gene: TRBV4-1; CDR3 DNA: TGCGCCAGCAGCCTAGGACTAGCGGAGCAACAAGAGACCCAGTACTTC; CDR3 protein: CASSLGLAEQQETQYF
D gene: TRBD1; clone size: NA; J gene: TRBJ1-1; V gene: TRBV30; CDR3 DNA: TGTGCCTGGAGTAACAGGGGAGAAGCTTTCTTT; CDR3 protein: CAWSNRGEAFF
D gene: TRBD1; clone size: NA; J gene: TRBJ1-4; V gene: TRBV10-3; CDR3 DNA: TGTGCCACCTCTCCGGGACAGGGGGCGGAAAAACTGTTTTTT; CDR3 protein: CATSPGQGAEKLFF
D gene: NA; clone size: NA; J gene: TRBJ1-2; V gene: TRBV15; CDR3 DNA: TGTGCCACCAGCAGAGATCTTGGGCCAGGGCATGGCTACACCTTC; CDR3 protein: CATSRDLGPGHGYTF
D gene: TRBD2; clone size: NA; J gene: TRBJ2-5; V gene: TRBV2; CDR3 DNA: TGTGCCAGCAGTGAAGGGACTAGCGGGAGAGAAGAGACCCAGTACTTC; CDR3 protein: CASSEGTSGREETQYF
D gene: TRBD2; clone size: NA; J gene: TRBJ2-5; V gene: TRBV27; CDR3 DNA: TGTGCCAGCGGGGAGGGCCGGTCTCTGGAGACCCAGTACTTC; CDR3 protein: CASGEGRSLETQYF
D gene: TRBD1; clone size: NA; J gene: TRBJ1-2; V gene: TRBV19; CDR3 DNA: TGTGCCAGTAGCAAGGGACAGGATCGTGGTATGGGCTACACCTTC; CDR3 protein: CASSKGQDRGMGYTF
D gene: TRBD2; clone size: NA; J gene: TRBJ2-7; V gene: TRBV10-3; CDR3 DNA: TGTGCCCTTTTAGCGGGACCTGGAGCAGGGGAGCAGTACTTC; CDR3 protein: CALLAGPGAGEQYF
D gene: TRBD1; clone size: NA; J gene: TRBJ1-2; V gene: TRBV4-1; CDR3 DNA: TGCGCCAGCAGCCATCATTCCAGGGGGCGCAGCTATGGCTACACCTTC; CDR3 protein: CASSHHSRGRSYGYTF
D gene: TRBD2; clone size: NA; J gene: TRBJ2-3; V gene: TRBV29-1; CDR3 DNA: TGCAGCGTTGGGGCCACCCGCGGGAGAAGCACAGATACGCAGTATTTT; CDR3 protein: CSVGATRGRSTDTQYF
D gene: TRBD1; clone size: NA; J gene: TRBJ1-2; V gene: TRBV5-1; CDR3 DNA: TGCGCCAGCAGCTTGTGGGGGGACAGTTCCAACTATGGCTACACCTTC; CDR3 protein: CASSLWGDSSNYGYTF
D gene: NA; clone size: NA; J gene: TRBJ1-2; V gene: TRBV4-3; CDR3 DNA: TGCGCCAGCAGCCAAGTTAAACGTGGGCATGGCTACACCTTC; CDR3 protein: CASSQVKRGHGYTF
D gene: NA; clone size: NA; J gene: TRBJ1-2; V gene: TRBV28; CDR3 DNA: TGTGCCAGCTCTACCGGCAGGCCGAGTGGCTACACCTTC; CDR3 protein: CASSTGRPSGYTF
D gene: TRBD2; clone size: NA; J gene: TRBJ2-7; V gene: TRBV7-6; CDR3 DNA: TGTGCCAGCAGCATTAGCGGGGGGGCGGGGGAGCAGTACTTC; CDR3 protein: CASSISGGAGEQYF
D gene: TRBD1; clone size: NA; J gene: TRBJ1-2; V gene: TRBV19; CDR3 DNA: TGTGCCAGTAGTCCTCTGGAGGGGGCAGGCCCGGAGGGCTATGGCTACACCTTC; CDR3 protein: CASSPLEGAGPEGYGYTF
D gene: TRBD2; clone size: NA; J gene: TRBJ2-5; V gene: TRBV2; CDR3 DNA: TGTGCCAGCACCTCAACGTGGCCAGCGGGATCACAAGAGACCCAGTACTTC; CDR3 protein: CASTSTWPAGSQETQYF
D gene: TRBD2; clone size: NA; J gene: TRBJ2-1; V gene: TRBV19; CDR3 DNA: TGTGCCAGTAAGGTAGCGGGAGTGGATAACAATGAGCAGTTCTTC; CDR3 protein: CASKVAGVDNNEQFF
D gene: TRBD1; clone size: NA; J gene: TRBJ1-2; V gene: TRBV6-6; CDR3 DNA: TGTGCCAGCAGTTGGGACAGGTCGAACTATGGCTACACCTTC; CDR3 protein: CASSWDRSNYGYTF
D gene: NA; clone size: NA; J gene: TRBJ2-1; V gene: TRBV5-6; CDR3 DNA: TGTGCCACCTTCAACTGGAGGTCCCACTCCTACAATGAGCAGTTCTTC; CDR3 protein: CATFNWRSHSYNEQFF